This is a list of T cell receptor beta chains from one sample in a study of blood T cell repertoires in COVID-19. Assay used: immunoSEQ multiplex PCR; TCRdb lists only in-frame clones, some missing. The repertoire has approximately 230,000 clones, about 80% of them found once; the top ten carry about 15%. The sequencing sample was made of PBMCs or T cells enriched from blood (not recorded which). The receptors originated from a man between 40 and 49 years old who had recovered from COVID-19. Each CDR3 is given with its conserved first and last residue. D genes are given only for firm matches. Size is omitted from some rows. Given values are once, few, many or a class for expanded clones.

abundance: NA
d_gene: NA
v_gene: TRBV6-5
j_gene: TRBJ2-5
CDR3nt: TGTGCCAGCGTTCTCAGGGGACGGGAGACCCAGTACTTC
CDR3aa: CASVLRGRETQYF

abundance: NA
d_gene: TRBD1
v_gene: TRBV27
j_gene: TRBJ2-5
CDR3nt: TGTGCCAGCAGTCCACTACGGGCAGGGGGCGCCGGGGAGACCCAGTACTTC
CDR3aa: CASSPLRAGGAGETQYF

abundance: NA
d_gene: TRBD1
v_gene: TRBV5-1
j_gene: TRBJ2-5
CDR3nt: TGCGCCAGCAGGGAGGGACAGGAAGAGACCCAGTACTTC
CDR3aa: CASREGQEETQYF

abundance: NA
d_gene: NA
v_gene: TRBV28
j_gene: TRBJ1-4
CDR3nt: TGTGCCAGCAGTCCTGCGGTTGGACAAGGTGACTTGTTTTTT
CDR3aa: CASSPAVGQGDLFF

abundance: NA
d_gene: NA
v_gene: TRBV12-3/TRBV12-4
j_gene: TRBJ1-2
CDR3nt: TGTGCCAGCAGTTTCCCGGGTTACTATGGCTACACCTTC
CDR3aa: CASSFPGYYGYTF

abundance: NA
d_gene: NA
v_gene: TRBV5-4
j_gene: TRBJ1-2
CDR3nt: TGTGCCAGCAGCTTGGCCTCAGTCTATGGCTACACCTTC
CDR3aa: CASSLASVYGYTF

abundance: few
d_gene: TRBD1
v_gene: TRBV18
j_gene: TRBJ1-1
CDR3nt: TGTGCCAGCTCACAGGGTTCGACAGGGATGGAAGCTTTCTTT
CDR3aa: CASSQGSTGMEAFF

abundance: NA
d_gene: TRBD1
v_gene: TRBV5-1
j_gene: TRBJ1-2
CDR3nt: TGCGCCAGCAGCCCCGATGGACAGGGAATTAACTATGGCTACACCTTC
CDR3aa: CASSPDGQGINYGYTF

abundance: NA
d_gene: NA
v_gene: TRBV24-1
j_gene: TRBJ1-1
CDR3nt: TGTGCCACCATGGTCGGGAGCCCTGAAGCTTTCTTT
CDR3aa: CATMVGSPEAFF

abundance: once
d_gene: NA
v_gene: TRBV6-6
j_gene: TRBJ1-5
CDR3nt: TGTGCCAGCAGTTACGGGCGAAATGGCAATCAGCCCCAGCATTTT
CDR3aa: CASSYGRNGNQPQHF

abundance: NA
d_gene: NA
v_gene: TRBV5-4
j_gene: TRBJ1-6
CDR3nt: TGTGCCAGCAGCTTTTGGGGGGGAGGTAATTCACCCCTCCACTTT
CDR3aa: CASSFWGGGNSPLHF

abundance: NA
d_gene: TRBD2
v_gene: TRBV29-1
j_gene: TRBJ2-1
CDR3nt: TGCAGCGTTACCAGACTAGCGGGAAACAATGAGCAGTTCTTC
CDR3aa: CSVTRLAGNNEQFF

abundance: NA
d_gene: NA
v_gene: TRBV19
j_gene: TRBJ1-2
CDR3nt: TGTGCCAGTAGTATTTCTCTCGGTGGCTATGGCTACACCTTC
CDR3aa: CASSISLGGYGYTF

abundance: NA
d_gene: NA
v_gene: TRBV10-3
j_gene: TRBJ2-2
CDR3nt: TGTGCCATCAGTTATAGCGGGAACACCGGGGAGCTGTTTTTT
CDR3aa: CAISYSGNTGELFF

abundance: NA
d_gene: NA
v_gene: TRBV30
j_gene: TRBJ2-2
CDR3nt: TGTGCCTGGAGTGACGAGGGCACCGGGGAGCTGTTTTTT
CDR3aa: CAWSDEGTGELFF

abundance: NA
d_gene: TRBD1
v_gene: TRBV5-4
j_gene: TRBJ2-6
CDR3nt: TGTGCCAGCAGCTCCATGGGACAGGGGGCGCCTGGGGCCAACGTCCTGACTTTC
CDR3aa: CASSSMGQGAPGANVLTF

abundance: once
d_gene: NA
v_gene: TRBV9
j_gene: TRBJ2-1
CDR3nt: TGTGCCAGCAGCCCCGGGGAAGGGAGTGAGCAGTTCTTC
CDR3aa: CASSPGEGSEQFF

abundance: NA
d_gene: NA
v_gene: TRBV6-2/TRBV6-3
j_gene: TRBJ1-1
CDR3nt: TGTGCCAGCAGTTACTCCGCATGGAGCACTGAAGCTTTCTTT
CDR3aa: CASSYSAWSTEAFF

abundance: NA
d_gene: TRBD1
v_gene: TRBV6-5
j_gene: TRBJ2-3
CDR3nt: TGTGCCAGCAGAACCGGGACAGGGTCAGATACGCAGTATTTT
CDR3aa: CASRTGTGSDTQYF

abundance: NA
d_gene: NA
v_gene: TRBV6-6
j_gene: TRBJ1-5
CDR3nt: TGTGCCAGCAGTCATAAAGCCACTGAAGGGGCTTTGGGTCAGCCCCAGCATTTT
CDR3aa: CASSHKATEGALGQPQHF

abundance: NA
d_gene: TRBD1
v_gene: TRBV19
j_gene: TRBJ2-1
CDR3nt: TGTGCCAGTAGTATCGGACAGGAATCCTACAATGAGCAGTTCTTC
CDR3aa: CASSIGQESYNEQFF

abundance: NA
d_gene: TRBD2
v_gene: TRBV4-1
j_gene: TRBJ2-5
CDR3nt: TGCGCCAGCAGCCGGACTAGCGGGGGGCGTTATCAGACCCAGTACTTC
CDR3aa: CASSRTSGGRYQTQYF

abundance: many
d_gene: NA
v_gene: TRBV9
j_gene: TRBJ2-5
CDR3nt: TGTGCCAGCAGCGTAGTAGGTAGCGGAGTCCAAGAGACCCAGTACTTC
CDR3aa: CASSVVGSGVQETQYF

abundance: NA
d_gene: TRBD1
v_gene: TRBV10-3
j_gene: TRBJ2-1
CDR3nt: TGTGCCATCAGTGAGTCCAGGGGGCGGGTATCTGAGCAGTTCTTC
CDR3aa: CAISESRGRVSEQFF

abundance: once
d_gene: TRBD2
v_gene: TRBV7-2
j_gene: TRBJ2-7
CDR3nt: TGTGCCAGCAGCACAGGACTAGCGGGAGTCTACGAGCAGTACTTC
CDR3aa: CASSTGLAGVYEQYF

abundance: many
d_gene: NA
v_gene: TRBV11-2
j_gene: TRBJ2-1
CDR3nt: TGTGCCAGCAGCTTGACAGTGGGCGATGAGCAGTTCTTC
CDR3aa: CASSLTVGDEQFF

abundance: NA
d_gene: NA
v_gene: TRBV27
j_gene: TRBJ2-7
CDR3nt: TGTGCCAGCAGTTTCAGGGGACAACCTACCTACGAGCAGTACTTC
CDR3aa: CASSFRGQPTYEQYF

abundance: few
d_gene: TRBD1
v_gene: TRBV16
j_gene: TRBJ1-5
CDR3nt: TGTGCCAGCAGCCTTTTACAGGGGGCGGGGAGCAATCAGCCCCAGCATTTT
CDR3aa: CASSLLQGAGSNQPQHF

abundance: NA
d_gene: TRBD1
v_gene: TRBV27
j_gene: TRBJ1-4
CDR3nt: TGTGCCAGCAGCGAGGGGGACAGGGATGAAAAACTGTTTTTT
CDR3aa: CASSEGDRDEKLFF

abundance: many
d_gene: NA
v_gene: TRBV5-1
j_gene: TRBJ1-2
CDR3nt: TGCGCCAGCAGCTTGACACCTCCGGCGACTGGCCTCTATGGCTACACCTTC
CDR3aa: CASSLTPPATGLYGYTF

abundance: NA
d_gene: TRBD2
v_gene: TRBV5-4
j_gene: TRBJ2-3
CDR3nt: TGTGCCAGCAGCTTTACGGCACTAGCGGGGGGAAATACGCAGTATTTT
CDR3aa: CASSFTALAGGNTQYF

abundance: NA
d_gene: NA
v_gene: TRBV5-1
j_gene: TRBJ1-3
CDR3nt: TGCGCCAGCAGTGAGGACAGTGCGGGAAACACCATATATTTT
CDR3aa: CASSEDSAGNTIYF

abundance: few
d_gene: NA
v_gene: TRBV27
j_gene: TRBJ1-5
CDR3nt: TGTGCCAGCAGTTTATCTATAGCGGGGCAACAGCCCCAGCATTTT
CDR3aa: CASSLSIAGQQPQHF

abundance: NA
d_gene: NA
v_gene: TRBV24-1
j_gene: TRBJ2-1
CDR3nt: TGTGCCACCGGCAGTGGAGTTTCCTACAATGAGCAGTTCTTC
CDR3aa: CATGSGVSYNEQFF

abundance: NA
d_gene: NA
v_gene: TRBV30
j_gene: TRBJ1-2
CDR3nt: TGTGCCTGGAGTGCAACTACAGGACCCTATGGCTACACCTTC
CDR3aa: CAWSATTGPYGYTF

abundance: NA
d_gene: NA
v_gene: TRBV6-5
j_gene: TRBJ1-6
CDR3nt: TGTGCCACCAACGTAGGGACAAGTAATTCACCCCTCCACTTT
CDR3aa: CATNVGTSNSPLHF

abundance: once
d_gene: TRBD1
v_gene: TRBV7-8
j_gene: TRBJ1-2
CDR3nt: TGTGCCAGCAGCTTTACAGGGGAGGACGGCTATGGCTACACCTTC
CDR3aa: CASSFTGEDGYGYTF

abundance: NA
d_gene: TRBD1
v_gene: TRBV12-5
j_gene: TRBJ1-1
CDR3nt: TGTGCTAGTGGACCGGGACAGTTCACTGAAGCTTTCTTT
CDR3aa: CASGPGQFTEAFF

abundance: NA
d_gene: TRBD2
v_gene: TRBV7-3
j_gene: TRBJ2-1
CDR3nt: TGTGCCAGCAGCTTAGCTAGCGGCTCCGGGAATGAGCAGTTCTTC
CDR3aa: CASSLASGSGNEQFF

abundance: NA
d_gene: TRBD2
v_gene: TRBV27
j_gene: TRBJ2-2
CDR3nt: TGTGCCAGCAGTCAAAGAAGCGGGAAGGGGGAGCTGTTTTTT
CDR3aa: CASSQRSGKGELFF

abundance: NA
d_gene: NA
v_gene: TRBV9
j_gene: TRBJ2-5
CDR3nt: TGTGCCAGCAGCGTAGACGGCCAGCGGCAAGAGACCCAGTACTTC
CDR3aa: CASSVDGQRQETQYF

abundance: NA
d_gene: TRBD2
v_gene: TRBV30
j_gene: TRBJ2-7
CDR3nt: TGTGCCTGGAGCGGCGGGGGGAGCTCCTACGAGCAGTACTTC
CDR3aa: CAWSGGGSSYEQYF

abundance: NA
d_gene: NA
v_gene: TRBV10-3
j_gene: TRBJ1-5
CDR3nt: TGTGCCATCAGTCTCACCGGGGGGGTTGGCCAGCCCCAGCATTTT
CDR3aa: CAISLTGGVGQPQHF